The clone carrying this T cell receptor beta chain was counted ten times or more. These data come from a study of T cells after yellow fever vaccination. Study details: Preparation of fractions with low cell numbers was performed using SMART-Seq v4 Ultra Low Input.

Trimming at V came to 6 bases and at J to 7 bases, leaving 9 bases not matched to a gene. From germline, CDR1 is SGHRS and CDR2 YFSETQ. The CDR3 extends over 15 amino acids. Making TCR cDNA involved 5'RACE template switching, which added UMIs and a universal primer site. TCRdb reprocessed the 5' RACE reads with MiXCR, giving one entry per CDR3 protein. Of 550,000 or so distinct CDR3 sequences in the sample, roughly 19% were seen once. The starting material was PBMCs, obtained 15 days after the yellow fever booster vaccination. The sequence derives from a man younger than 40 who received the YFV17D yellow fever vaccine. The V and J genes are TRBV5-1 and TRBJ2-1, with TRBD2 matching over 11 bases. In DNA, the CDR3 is TGCGCCAGCACCTTAGCGGGAGGGAGACAGAATGAGCAGTTCTTC. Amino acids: CASTLAGGRQNEQFF.